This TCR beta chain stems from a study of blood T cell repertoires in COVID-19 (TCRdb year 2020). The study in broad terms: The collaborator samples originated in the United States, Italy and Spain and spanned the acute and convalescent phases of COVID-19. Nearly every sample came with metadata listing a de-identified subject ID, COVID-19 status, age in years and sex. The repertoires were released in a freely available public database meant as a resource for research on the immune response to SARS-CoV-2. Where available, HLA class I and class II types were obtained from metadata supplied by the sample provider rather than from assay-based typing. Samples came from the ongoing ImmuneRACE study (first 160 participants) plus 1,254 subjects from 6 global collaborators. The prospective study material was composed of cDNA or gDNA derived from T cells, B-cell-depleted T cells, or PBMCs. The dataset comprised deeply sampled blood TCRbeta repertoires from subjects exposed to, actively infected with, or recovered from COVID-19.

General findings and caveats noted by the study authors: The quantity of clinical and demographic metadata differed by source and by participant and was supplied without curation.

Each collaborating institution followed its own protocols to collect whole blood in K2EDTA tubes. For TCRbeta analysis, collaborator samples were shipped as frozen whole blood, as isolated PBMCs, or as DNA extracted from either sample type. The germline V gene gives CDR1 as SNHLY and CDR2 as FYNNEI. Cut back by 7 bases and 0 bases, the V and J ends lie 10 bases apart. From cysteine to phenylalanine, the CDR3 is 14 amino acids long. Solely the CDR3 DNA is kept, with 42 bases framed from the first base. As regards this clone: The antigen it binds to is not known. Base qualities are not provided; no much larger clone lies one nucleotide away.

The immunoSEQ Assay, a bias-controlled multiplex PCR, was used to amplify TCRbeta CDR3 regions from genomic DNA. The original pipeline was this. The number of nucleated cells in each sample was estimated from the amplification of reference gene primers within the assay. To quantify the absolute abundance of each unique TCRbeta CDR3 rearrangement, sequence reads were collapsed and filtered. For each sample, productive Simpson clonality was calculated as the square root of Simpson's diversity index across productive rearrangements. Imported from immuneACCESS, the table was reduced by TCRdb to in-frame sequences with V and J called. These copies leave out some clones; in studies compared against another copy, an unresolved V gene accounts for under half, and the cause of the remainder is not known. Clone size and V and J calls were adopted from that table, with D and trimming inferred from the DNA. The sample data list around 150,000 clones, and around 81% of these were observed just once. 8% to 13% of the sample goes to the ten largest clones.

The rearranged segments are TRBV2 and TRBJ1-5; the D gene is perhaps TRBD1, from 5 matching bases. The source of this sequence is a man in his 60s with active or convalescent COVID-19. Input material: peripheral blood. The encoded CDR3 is CASNSGPSNQPQHF. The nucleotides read TGTGCCAGCAATTCAGGGCCTAGCAATCAGCCCCAGCATTTT.